These 22 T cell receptor beta chains originate from one sample sequenced in a study of a mutant IDH1 vaccine in newly diagnosed glioma. These TCRs' antigens remain unknown. Time point denoted: week 11, during vaccination. Doses of 300 ug of mutant IDH1 20-mer peptide were given with topical imiquimod. Sequencing was performed with immunoSEQ multiplex PCR; in TCRdb, only in-frame clones are kept and a portion is missing. The table has about 67,000 clones, 89% seen once. This sample comprised PBMCs, obtained from a glioma patient whose treatment included an IDH1 peptide vaccine. The receptors originated from a middle-aged man with glioma.

This sequence joins TRBV5-1 and TRBJ2-7; D is possibly TRBD1 (6 bases). Germline assignment: CDR1 SGHRS and CDR2 YFSETQ. The CDR3 length is 15 residues. V was shortened by 4 bases and J by 5 bases, with 19 bases between the two germline ends. CDR3 in amino acids: CASSGQGRGPNEQYF. The CDR3 region has the DNA TGCGCCAGCAGCGGCCAGGGGAGAGGGCCCAACGAGCAGTACTTC.

The CDR3 DNA sequence: TGTGCCAGTACCAGTCCGGGGGGTCTTGCTGGCAATCAGCCCCAGCATTTT. It yields the protein CASTSPGGLAGNQPQHF. This rearrangement joins TRBV19 to TRBJ1-5; the D gene is possibly TRBD1 (5 bases). The V and J ends lost 7 bases and 2 bases respectively, with 21 bases between them. Looked up from germline, CDR1 is LNHDA and CDR2 is SQIVND (reference sequence). The CDR3 runs to 17 residues.

The genes are TRBV6-1 and TRBJ2-3, with 8 bases matching TRBD1. There are 16 residues in the CDR3. V shed 3 bases, J shed 4 bases, and the junction held 9 bases outside the gene matches. Germline V gives CDR1 MNHNS, CDR2 SASEGT. Written as DNA, the CDR3 is TGTGCCAGCAGTGACCACCAGGGGGCGGTTGCAGATACGCAGTATTTT. It encodes CASSDHQGAVADTQYF.

This clone came up a few times. The rearrangement links TRBV5-5 to TRBJ2-1; TRBD2 matches at 14 bases. Germline lookup yields CDR1 SGHKS and CDR2 YYEKEE (reference sequence). CDR3 size: 18 residues. Germline trimming cut 4 bases from V and 5 bases from J; bases unmatched to any gene: 11. CDR3 bases: TGTGCCAGCAGCCCGAGAAAACCGGGACTAGCGGGGGACAATGAGCAGTTCTTC. Translated: CASSPRKPGLAGDNEQFF. The full variable domain, completed using reference TRBV5-5 and TRBJ2-1, is DAGVTQSPTHLIKTRGQQVTLRCSPISGHKSVSWYQQVLGQGPQFIFQYYEKEERGRGNFPDRFSARQFPNYSSELNVNALLLGDSALYLCASSPRKPGLAGDNEQFFGPGTRLTVL.

This rearrangement joins TRBV6-4 to TRBJ2-7, with a tentative D call TRBD1 (6 bases). Germline V CDR1 and CDR2: MRHNA, SNTAGT. The CDR3 runs 14 residues. V lost 5 bases and J lost 2, with 13 bases in between. The CDR3 protein is CASSSVAGAYEQYF. CDR3 bases: TGTGCCAGCAGTAGCGTCGCAGGGGCCTACGAGCAGTACTTC.

The chain recombines TRBV29-1 with TRBJ2-5, with D possibly TRBD2 on 6 matching bases. V was pared by 3 bases and J by 5 bases, with 13 bases between. The CDR3 runs 13 residues. In germline, CDR1 is SQVTM, CDR2 ANQGSEA. CDR3 region: CSVEREGWETQYF. The CDR3 coding sequence is TGCAGCGTTGAGCGGGAAGGATGGGAGACCCAGTACTTC.

This chain joins TRBV7-6 and TRBJ2-2, with D perhaps given as TRBD1 or TRBD2 (5 bases each). V lost 5 bases to trimming and J lost 5 bases, with 12 bases between them. CDR1 is SGHVS and CDR2 is FNYEAQ in the germline V gene. The CDR3 contains 14 residues. CDR3 residues: CASSPEGRTGELFF. CDR3 nucleotides: TGTGCCAGCAGCCCCGAGGGGCGGACCGGGGAGCTGTTTTTT.

This clone was seen more than once but under ten times. The chain combines TRBV5-1 with TRBJ2-5; 11 bases match TRBD2. V gave up 3 bases and J gave up 1 base; unmatched junction bases: 2. CDR1 SGHRS and CDR2 YFSETQ come from the germline V gene. This CDR3 is 15 amino acids long. This CDR3 is CASSSTSGAQETQYF. The CDR3 DNA sequence: TGCGCCAGCAGCTCGACTAGCGGGGCCCAAGAGACCCAGTACTTC.

V gene TRBV28 combines with J gene TRBJ2-7, with 9 bases lining up with TRBD1. The V gene's germline CDR1 is MDHEN and CDR2 SYDVKM. The CDR3 has 16 residues. V lost 6 bases, J lost 6 bases, and 15 bases stayed unmatched. The CDR3 reads CASSDSTGGRGSEQYV. DNA of the CDR3: TGTGCCAGCAGCGATTCAACAGGGGGCCGGGGAAGCGAGCAGTACGTC.

This chain connects TRBV11-3 to TRBJ2-1; TRBD2 might be the D (5 bases). The CDR3 totals 18 residues. Germline CDR1 and CDR2: SGHNT and YENEEA. Trimming took off 3 bases at V and 0 bases at J, with 18 bases between the two ends. CDR3 DNA: TGTGCCAGCAGCTTCGGCGTGGCGGGCTTAAGCTCCTACAATGAGCAGTTCTTC. Protein product: CASSFGVAGLSSYNEQFF.

This chain joins TRBV2 and TRBJ1-3, with D possibly being TRBD1 (6 bases). V gave up 6 bases and J gave up 2 bases, with 14 bases separating them. Germline lookup yields CDR1 SNHLY and CDR2 FYNNEI. The CDR3 loop spans 15 amino acids. CDR3 in amino acids: CASRPTGSAGNTIYF. Here the CDR3 DNA reads TGTGCCAGCAGACCTACAGGGTCGGCTGGAAACACCATATATTTT. Full variable domain (remainder filled in from reference TRBV2 and TRBJ1-3): EPEVTQTPSHQVTQMGQEVILRCVPISNHLYFYWYRQILGQKVEFLVSFYNNEISEKSEIFDDQFSVERPDGSNFTLKIRSTKLEDSAMYFCASRPTGSAGNTIYFGEGSWLTVV.

CDR3 bases: TGTGCCAGCAGCTATTCAACAGATTACCAAGAGACCCAGTACTTC. Translating it yields CASSYSTDYQETQYF. The V and J genes are TRBV7-2 and TRBJ2-5; no reliable D call. Germline CDR1 and CDR2: SGHTA and FQGNSA. CDR3 length: 15 residues. Trimming removed 4 bases from V and 0 bases from J, with 12 bases in between.

The chain has TRBV27 and TRBJ2-3, with D perhaps TRBD2 (7 bases). Trimming pared 5 bases from V and 8 bases from J, leaving 23 bases between. Germline CDR1 reads MNHEY; CDR2 reads SMNVEV (reference sequence). The CDR3 extends over 16 amino acids. CDR3 residues: CASSPGQPLAVGTQYF. CDR3 coding DNA: TGTGCCAGCAGTCCGGGACAACCCCTAGCGGTTGGTACGCAGTATTTT.

V and J are TRBV7-9 and TRBJ2-1; the D gene is possibly TRBD1 (6 bases). Germline assignment: CDR1 SEHNR and CDR2 FQNEAQ (reference sequence). The CDR3 runs to 16 residues. Trimming cost V 5 bases and J 0 bases, with 14 bases left between them. The CDR3 DNA reads as TGTGCCAGCAGCCCCGAGGGGGTCAGCTCCTACAATGAGCAGTTCTTC. This encodes CASSPEGVSSYNEQFF.

The chain carries TRBV7-2 and TRBJ2-7, with D hard to call. The CDR3 runs 14 residues. Trimming removed 1 base from V and 2 bases from J, with 9 bases in between. In germline, CDR1 is SGHTA, CDR2 FQGNSA. CDR3 loop: CASSLVVFPYEQYF. The CDR3, as DNA: TGTGCCAGCAGCTTAGTCGTGTTCCCCTACGAGCAGTACTTC.

CDR3 region: CASSFITGGRGAEAFF. CDR3 sequence (DNA): TGTGCCAGCAGTTTTATTACAGGGGGCAGGGGCGCTGAAGCTTTCTTT. The genes are TRBV27 and TRBJ1-1; 9 bases agree with TRBD1. The CDR3 totals 16 residues. Trimming cost V 3 bases and J 6 bases; bases outside gene matches: 11. CDR1 is MNHEY, CDR2 SMNVEV, per germline (reference sequence).

The V call is TRBV28, the J call TRBJ1-2, with D possibly TRBD1 on 6 matching bases. The CDR3 is made up of 14 amino acids. The germline V gene encodes CDR1 MDHEN and CDR2 SYDVKM. Deletions cut 6 bases from V and 5 bases from J, with 16 bases between. The CDR3 bases are TGTGCCAGCAGACCCGGGGGGCTCCTATATGGCTACACCTTC. Amino acid sequence: CASRPGGLLYGYTF.

V and J are TRBV9 and TRBJ2-6; D not resolved. V shed 5 bases and J shed 0 bases, with 9 bases lying between them. Germline CDR1 reads SGDLS; CDR2 reads YYNGEE. CDR3 size: 15 residues. The CDR3 region is CASRSSSSGANVLTF. CDR3 bases: TGTGCCAGCAGGTCCAGCAGCTCTGGGGCCAACGTCCTGACTTTC.

The rearrangement links TRBV2 to TRBJ1-2; D might be TRBD1 (5 bases). The V gene's germline CDR1 is SNHLY and CDR2 FYNNEI. With 4 bases removed from V and 6 bases from J, the gap between germline ends came to 12 bases. The CDR3 extends over 13 amino acids. CDR3 coding DNA: TGTGCCAGCAGTGGCAGGGCCGCGGATGGCTACACCTTC. It is translated as CASSGRAADGYTF.

The chain combines TRBV19 with TRBJ1-5, with D possibly being TRBD1 (6 bases). Trimming took off 4 bases at V and 9 bases at J, with 16 bases between the two ends. The CDR3 spans 14 residues. Germline V gene lookup returns CDR1 LNHDA and CDR2 SQIVND (reference sequence). CDR3 in amino acids: CASSNSGADGPQHF. The CDR3 nucleotides are TGTGCCAGTAGTAACTCAGGGGCCGATGGGCCCCAGCATTTT.

The chain uses TRBV20-1 and TRBJ2-7; D call uncertain. CDR1 and CDR2 (germline): DFQATT, SNEGSKA (reference sequence). CDR3 length equals 10 residues. Trimming took off 6 bases at V and 5 bases at J, with 8 bases between the two ends. CDR3 in amino acids: CSARFHEQYF. The DNA for the CDR3 is TGCAGTGCCCGGTTCCACGAGCAGTACTTC.

V and J are TRBV6-1 and TRBJ2-7; 8 positions match TRBD1. CDR1 and CDR2 (germline): MNHNS, SASEGT. The trim removed 8 bases at V and 4 bases at J, leaving 10 bases unmatched. The CDR3 covers 14 residues. In nucleotides, the CDR3 is TGTGCCAGCTGTGTCGGACAGGGAGGTTACGAGCAGTACGTC. Its protein is CASCVGQGGYEQYV.